This TCR beta chain was identified in a study of control samples from healthy donors and cancer patients. With 2 bases clipped from V and 5 bases from J, the junction kept 10 bases outside the gene matches. This CDR3 comprises 16 residues. The germline V gene encodes CDR1 SGHTA and CDR2 FQGNSA. Clones were read by immunoSEQ multiplex PCR, and TCRdb kept only the in-frame ones, dropping some. This repertoire shows 160,000 or so clones, around 96% found once; its top ten account for about 8.5%. The TCR was taken from a woman in her thirties or forties in good health. The sample taken for sequencing was blood. The V call is TRBV7-2, the J call TRBJ2-3, with 7 bases that match TRBD1. Here the CDR3 DNA reads TGTGCCAGCAGCTTATATGGGCAGGGGGTGGGAGATACGCAGTATTTT. This codes for CASSLYGQGVGDTQYF.